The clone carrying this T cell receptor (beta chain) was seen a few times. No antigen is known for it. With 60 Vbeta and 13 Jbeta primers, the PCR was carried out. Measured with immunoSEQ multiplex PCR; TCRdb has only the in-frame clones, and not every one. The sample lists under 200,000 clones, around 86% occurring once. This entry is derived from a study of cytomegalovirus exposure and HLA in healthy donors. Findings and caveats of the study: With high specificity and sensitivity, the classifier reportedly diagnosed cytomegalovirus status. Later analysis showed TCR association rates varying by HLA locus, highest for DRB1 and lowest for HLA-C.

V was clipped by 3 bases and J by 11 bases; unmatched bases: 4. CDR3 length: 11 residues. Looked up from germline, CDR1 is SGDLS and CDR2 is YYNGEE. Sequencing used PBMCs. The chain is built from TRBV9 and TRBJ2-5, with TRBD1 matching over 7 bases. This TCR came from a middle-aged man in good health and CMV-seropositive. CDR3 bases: TGTGCCAGCAGCGCACAGGGGCTTCAGTACTTC. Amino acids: CASSAQGLQYF.